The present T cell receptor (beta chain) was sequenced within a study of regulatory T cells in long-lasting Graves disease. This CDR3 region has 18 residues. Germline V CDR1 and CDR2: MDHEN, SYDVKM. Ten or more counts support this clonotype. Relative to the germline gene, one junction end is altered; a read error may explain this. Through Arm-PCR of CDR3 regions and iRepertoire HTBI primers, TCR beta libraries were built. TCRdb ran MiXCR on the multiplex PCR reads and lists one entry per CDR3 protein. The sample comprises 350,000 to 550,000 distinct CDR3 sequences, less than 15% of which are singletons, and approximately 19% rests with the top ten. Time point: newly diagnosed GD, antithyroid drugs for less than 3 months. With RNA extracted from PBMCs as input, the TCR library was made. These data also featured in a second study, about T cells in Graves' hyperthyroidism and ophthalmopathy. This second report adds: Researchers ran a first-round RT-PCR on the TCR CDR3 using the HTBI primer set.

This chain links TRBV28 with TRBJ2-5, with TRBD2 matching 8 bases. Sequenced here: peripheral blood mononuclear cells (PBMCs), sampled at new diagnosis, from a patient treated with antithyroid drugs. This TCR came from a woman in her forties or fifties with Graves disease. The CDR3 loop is CASSGTAGGASGQGTQYF. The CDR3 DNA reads TGTGCCAGCAGCGGGACGGCCGGGGGGGCTAGCGGACAAGGGACCCAGTACTTC. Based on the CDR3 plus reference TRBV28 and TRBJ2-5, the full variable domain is DVKVTQSSRYLVKRTGEKVFLECVQDMDHENMFWYRQDPGLGLRLIYFSYDVKMKEKGDIPEGYSVSREKKERFSLILESASTNQTSMYLCASSGTAGGASGQGTQYFGPGTRLLVL.